What follows is one T cell receptor (beta chain) and its context. With 60 Vbeta and 13 Jbeta primers, the PCR was carried out. The table came from immunoSEQ multiplex PCR; TCRdb's copy has only in-frame clones and leaves some out. Of approximately 100,000 clones in the sample, around 76% were seen once. This entry comes from a study of cytomegalovirus exposure and HLA in healthy donors. Study details: Of some 400 genotyped donors, around 86% grouped in the Caucasian-associated ancestry cluster.

The receptor was derived from a woman aged 45 to 65 in good health and CMV-seropositive. The sequencing input was PBMCs.

This CDR3 reads CASSPTGGYTF. The CDR3 nucleotides read TGTGCCAGCAGCCCGACAGGAGGCTACACCTTC. The chain links TRBV5-6 to TRBJ1-2; D perhaps matches TRBD1 (6 bases). Germline loops: CDR1 SGHDT, CDR2 YYEEEE. This CDR3 spans 11 amino acids. Between the trimmed V and J ends, which lost 4 bases and 8 bases, there was a span of 9 bases.